This TCR beta chain was profiled in a study of shared clonotypes between healthy human individuals. A deep-level run was used for the assay. Here immunoSEQ multiplex PCR was the method, and the copy in TCRdb shows in-frame clones only, minus some. The sample yields about 1.5 million clones, 95% to 99% seen once. Germline V lookup: CDR1 LNHDA, CDR2 SQIVND (reference sequence). V lost 3 bases, J lost 0 bases, and 10 bases lay in between. The CDR3 sequence is 15 residues long. This clone was seen once. The chain is built from TRBV19 and TRBJ2-3; weak D call: TRBD1 (5 bases). This TCR came from a man between 25 and 39 years old in good health. Sequenced input: naive CD4+ T cells sorted from blood. As to subset: CD45RA+ positively selected. CDR3 in amino acids: CASSMGRDSTDTQYF. CDR3 in DNA: TGTGCCAGTAGTATGGGCAGGGATAGCACAGATACGCAGTATTTT.